These 21 T cell receptor beta chains came from one sample sequenced in a study of post-analysis software for immune sequencing data (dated by TCRdb to 2013 to 2016). What the study reported, not specific to this receptor: A handful of TRBV segments, including TRBV5-6, TRBV5-1 and TRBV20-1, were significantly more frequent in patients than controls.

These receptors have no identified antigens. The library was prepared using PCR. Reads for this sample came from an Illumina HiSeq 2500. To reduce PCR and sequencing biases, unique molecular identifiers were built into the TCR beta cDNA libraries. The public reads were quality trimmed at Q25 with fastp and then assembled into clones with MiXCR by TCRdb, keeping productive beta chains. Rows are unified per CDR3 protein, each entry keeping the most common DNA and genes. This sample gives some 800,000 distinct CDR3 sequences in total; 46% of them show up just once. The ten biggest clones cover 4.9% of the sample. The sample taken for sequencing was blood. Receptors were obtained from a girl aged 5-17 years with multiple sclerosis.

This clonotype was seen more than once but under ten times. The germline gene is not matched at one end of the junction; a read error may be the cause. This chain uses TRBV12-3 or TRBV12-4 with TRBJ2-3, with D possibly being TRBD2 (6 bases). The CDR3 is made up of 16 amino acids. CDR3 DNA: TGTGCCAGCAGCTTAGGCTTGGCGGGGCTCACAGATACGCAGTATTTT. Its protein is CASSLGLAGLTDTQYF.

V is TRBV12-3 or TRBV12-4 and J is TRBJ2-3, with 13 bases that match TRBD2. The CDR3 is 18 residues long. The V and J ends lost 6 bases and 3 bases, in that order; junction bases with no gene match: 12. The CDR3 spells CASSYPRLAGGSTDTQYF. DNA of the CDR3: TGTGCCAGCAGCTACCCTCGACTAGCGGGGGGTTCTACAGATACGCAGTATTTT.

The CDR3 sequence is CASRTGRMSSYEQYF. Here the CDR3 DNA reads TGTGCCAGCAGAACCGGACGGATGAGCTCCTACGAGCAGTACTTC. V and J are TRBV11-2 and TRBJ2-7, with unresolved D. This CDR3 has 15 residues. CDR1 is SGHAT and CDR2 is FQNNGV in the germline V gene. Deletions cut 6 bases from V and 0 bases from J, with 15 bases between.

The V gene is TRBV7-9, the J gene TRBJ1-2; D possibly corresponds to TRBD1 (6 bases). Trimming removed 3 bases at V and 4 bases at J, with 15 bases between. The V gene's germline CDR1 is SEHNR and CDR2 FQNEAQ (reference sequence). CDR3 length: 15 amino acids. CDR3 in DNA: TGTGCCAGCAGCTTGTATCCCGGACAGTTCTATGGCTACACCTTC. Protein: CASSLYPGQFYGYTF. The variable domain in full, completed from reference TRBV7-9 and TRBJ1-2, reads DTGVSQNPRHKITKRGQNVTFRCDPISEHNRLYWYRQTLGQGPEFLTYFQNEAQLEKSRLLSDRFSAERPKGSFSTLEIQRTEQGDSAMYLCASSLYPGQFYGYTFGSGTRLTVV.

The chain has TRBV6-5 and TRBJ2-3; 10 bases fit TRBD2. CDR3 length equals 14 residues. The V gene's germline CDR1 is MNHEY and CDR2 SVGAGI. The V gene end was trimmed by 6 bases and the J gene end by 6 bases; junction bases not matched to a gene: 6. In nucleotides, the CDR3 is TGTGCCAGCAGCCCCCTTAGCGGGAGGGATACGCAGTATTTT. Its protein product is CASSPLSGRDTQYF.

This clonotype occurred a few times. This rearrangement joins TRBV20-1 to TRBJ2-4, with D tentatively TRBD1 (7 bases). The end of the DNA aligns better with TRBJ2-7, so the J call may be wrong. CDR1 and CDR2 from the germline V gene are DFQATT and SNEGSKA (reference sequence). The CDR3 has 14 residues. The CDR3 region is CSARDRQGLYEQYF. DNA of the CDR3: TGCAGTGCTAGGGACCGACAGGGACTCTACGAGCAGTACTTC.

This clonotype was seen only a few times. The CDR3 reads CASSPHPGAGANVLTF. In nucleotides, the CDR3 is TGTGCCAGCAGTCCCCATCCTGGGGCTGGGGCCAACGTCCTGACTTTC. The chain is built from TRBV12-3 or TRBV12-4 and TRBJ2-6; D is unclear. The V gene lost 5 bases and the J gene lost 2 bases, with 13 bases spanning the gap. The CDR3 runs 16 residues.

To note about this clonotype: At one end the junction does not follow the germline gene, possibly because of a read error. The gene calls are TRBV28 and TRBJ2-4; 8 nucleotides line up with TRBD1. CDR3 length equals 12 residues. Germline CDR1 reads MDHEN; CDR2 reads SYDVKM. The CDR3 is CVSRTGNGIQYF. In nucleotides, the CDR3 is TGTGTCAGCCGGACAGGGAATGGCATTCAGTACTTC. The whole variable domain, filled in from reference TRBV28 and TRBJ2-4, reads DVKVTQSSRYLVKRTGEKVFLECVQDMDHENMFWYRQDPGLGLRLIYFSYDVKMKEKGDIPEGYSVSREKKERFSLILESASTNQTSMYLCVSRTGNGIQYFGAGTRLSVL.

The J gene is TRBJ1-4, the V gene TRBV14, with 7 bases fitting TRBD1. With V trimmed by 2 bases and J by 0 bases, 12 bases remained unmatched. This CDR3 region has 19 residues. In germline, CDR1 is SGHDN, CDR2 FVKESK. CDR3 in DNA: TGTGCCAGCAGCCAAACCGGGACAGCGGCCTCCGCAACTAATGAAAAACTGTTTTTT. The encoded protein is CASSQTGTAASATNEKLFF.

The chain recombines TRBV20-1 with TRBJ1-1; 9 bases are a match to TRBD1. This CDR3 is built from 17 residues. V lost 3 bases, J lost 0 bases, and 11 bases stayed unmatched. CDR1 and CDR2 from the germline V gene are DFQATT and SNEGSKA (reference sequence). The CDR3 spells CSARVRDRAYMNTEAFF. As DNA, the CDR3 is TGCAGTGCTAGGGTTCGGGACAGGGCATACATGAACACTGAAGCTTTCTTT.

The gene calls are TRBV12-5 and TRBJ2-1; D gene ambiguous. The last part of the DNA fits TRBJ2-7 better; the J call may be wrong. The CDR3 covers 15 residues. The V gene's germline CDR1 is LGHNT and CDR2 FRNRAP. The chain's CDR3 is CASGFDQPPAYEQYF. The CDR3 nucleotides are TGTGCTAGTGGTTTCGACCAGCCCCCAGCCTACGAGCAGTACTTC.

The rearrangement joins TRBV7-9 to TRBJ1-2; D call uncertain. Germline lookup yields CDR1 SEHNR and CDR2 FQNEAQ (reference sequence). V lost 0 bases and J lost 6, with 8 bases in between. The CDR3 is made up of 13 amino acids. The CDR3 sequence: CASSLAGRDGYTF. The CDR3 DNA follows: TGTGCCAGCAGCTTAGCAGGGAGGGATGGCTACACCTTC.

The chain has TRBV29-1 and TRBJ2-5, with D perhaps matching TRBD1 or TRBD2 (6 bases each). Germline lookup yields CDR1 SQVTM and CDR2 ANQGSEA. The CDR3 has 13 amino acids. Trimming pared 4 bases from V and 1 base from J, leaving 10 bases between. The DNA for the CDR3 is TGCAGCGTTGCTGAGGGGGGCCAAGAGACCCAGTACTTC. This sequence encodes CSVAEGGQETQYF. The complete variable domain, with remaining parts taken from reference TRBV29-1 and TRBJ2-5, reads SAVISQKPSRDICQRGTSLTIQCQVDSQVTMMFWYRQQPGQSLTLIATANQGSEATYESGFVIDKFPISRPNLTFSTLTVSNMSPEDSSIYLCSVAEGGQETQYFGPGTRLLVL.

This chain uses TRBV25-1 with TRBJ1-1, with D perhaps matching TRBD1 (6 bases). CDR3 length equals 14 residues. V gave up 4 bases and J gave up 5 bases, with 14 bases separating them. Germline V gene sequence: CDR1 MGHDK, CDR2 SYGVNS. In nucleotides, the CDR3 is TGTGCCAGCAGTGCCGCCCAGGGGCGTACTGAAGCTTTCTTT. It yields the protein CASSAAQGRTEAFF.

J is TRBJ2-4 and V is TRBV6-1, with 7 bases fitting TRBD1. The CDR3 has 14 amino acids. Germline V gene data show CDR1 as MNHNS and CDR2 as SASEGT. Trimming cost V 8 bases and J 6 bases; bases outside gene matches: 10. The CDR3: CASYRTRQGNIQYF. CDR3 DNA: TGTGCCAGCTACCGAACAAGACAGGGAAACATTCAGTACTTC.

This chain joins TRBV7-6 and TRBJ2-1, with a tentative D call TRBD1 (7 bases). Germline-derived CDR1 and CDR2 are SGHVS and FNYEAQ. This CDR3 has 19 residues. V was cut by 1 base and J by 4 bases, with 23 bases left in between. CDR3 bases: TGTGCCAGCAGCTTAGAAGTCCCTTGGGGGGACAGAAAATACAATGAGCAGTTCTTC. Amino acid sequence: CASSLEVPWGDRKYNEQFF.

The chain couples TRBV27 to TRBJ2-3; perhaps TRBD2 as D (5 bases). CDR1 and CDR2 from the germline V gene are MNHEY and SMNVEV (reference sequence). V was trimmed by 10 bases and J by 0 bases, leaving 14 bases between them. This CDR3 comprises 14 residues. The CDR3 protein is CATAGGYSTDTQYF. For the CDR3, the DNA is TGTGCCACAGCCGGCGGGTATAGCACAGATACGCAGTATTTT.

This chain joins TRBV29-1 and TRBJ2-7; D remains unclear. Trimming pared 7 bases from V and 6 bases from J, leaving 22 bases between. Germline V gene data show CDR1 as SQVTM and CDR2 as ANQGSEA. This CDR3 is built from 14 residues. CDR3 DNA sequence: TGCAGCGCTTACCCCTCAGAGGAATCCCCCGAGCAGTACTTC. Protein sequence: CSAYPSEESPEQYF.

This chain links TRBV24-1 with TRBJ2-1, with D tentatively TRBD2 (5 bases). The CDR3 contains 14 residues. V was cut by 3 bases and J by 13 bases, with 18 bases left in between. Looked up from germline, CDR1 is KGHDR and CDR2 is SFDVKD. As DNA, the CDR3 is TGTGCCACCAGTGATCGACTAATCCGGGAAGTACAGTTCTTC. This codes for CATSDRLIREVQFF.

This clonotype was counted only a few times. J is TRBJ2-7 and V is TRBV27, with 7 bases that match TRBD1. V shed 8 bases and J 2 bases; nucleotides not matched to a gene: 9. The CDR3 loop spans 14 amino acids. Germline-derived CDR1 and CDR2 are MNHEY and SMNVEV (reference sequence). CDR3 sequence: CASGPGQSPYEQYF. In nucleotides, the CDR3 is TGTGCCAGCGGACCGGGACAGAGTCCCTACGAGCAGTACTTC.

This rearrangement joins TRBV20-1 to TRBJ2-1, with 7 nucleotides matching TRBD2. Losses at the gene ends were 6 bases for V and 0 bases for J; bases not matched to a gene: 11. The germline gives CDR1 DFQATT, CDR2 SNEGSKA (reference sequence). CDR3 size: 16 residues. The CDR3 loop is CSAKRASGVSYNEQFF. The CDR3 DNA is TGCAGTGCAAAGAGAGCGAGCGGGGTCTCCTACAATGAGCAGTTCTTC.